This T cell receptor (beta chain) was recovered during a study of monozygotic twins with inflammatory bowel disease. Total RNA input per TCR library was 3,500 to 4,500 ng. Added by template switching were UMIs that each held a 6-nucleotide sample barcode. From its re-call of the 5' RACE reads, TCRdb lists each CDR3 protein once, without DNA. Its clone listing holds tens of thousands of distinct CDR3 sequences. Per the germline V gene, CDR1 is SGHTA and CDR2 is FQGTGA. This CDR3 is 13 amino acids long. Whole blood, unsorted for T cells, was the source of total RNA. The TCR was taken from a human donor with ulcerative colitis or Crohn's disease, or a healthy co-twin of an affected twin (not recorded which). Sequencing used blood. The J gene is TRBJ1-2, the V gene TRBV7-3. The CDR3 here is CASSLGSRDGYTF.